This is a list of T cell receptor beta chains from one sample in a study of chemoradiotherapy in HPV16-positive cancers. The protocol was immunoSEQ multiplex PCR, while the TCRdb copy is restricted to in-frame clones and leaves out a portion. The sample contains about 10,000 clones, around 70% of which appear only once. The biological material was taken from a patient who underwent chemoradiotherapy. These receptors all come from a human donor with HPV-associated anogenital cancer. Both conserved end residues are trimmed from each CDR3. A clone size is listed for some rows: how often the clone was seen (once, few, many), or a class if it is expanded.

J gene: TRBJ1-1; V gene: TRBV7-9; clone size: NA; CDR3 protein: ASSTYGPTDTEAF
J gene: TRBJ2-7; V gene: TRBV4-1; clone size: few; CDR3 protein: ASSPVTGLYEQY
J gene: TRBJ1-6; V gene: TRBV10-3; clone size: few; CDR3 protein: AIKPTGSPQNSPLH
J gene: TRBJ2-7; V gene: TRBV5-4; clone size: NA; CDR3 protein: ASSPVPWTGRNEQY
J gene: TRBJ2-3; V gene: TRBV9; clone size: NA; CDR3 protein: ASSGGGRTDTQY
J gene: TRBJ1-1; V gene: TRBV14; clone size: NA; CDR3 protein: ASSQVGRGAAF
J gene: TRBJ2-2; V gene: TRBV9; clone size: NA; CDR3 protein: ASSAPTGGAEKLF
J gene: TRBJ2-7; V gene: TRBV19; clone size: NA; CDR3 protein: ASVPSCPYEQY
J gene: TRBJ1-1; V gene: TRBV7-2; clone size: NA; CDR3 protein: ASSLGGGEAF
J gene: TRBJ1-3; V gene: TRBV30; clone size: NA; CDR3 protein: AWSVRGGGRNTIY
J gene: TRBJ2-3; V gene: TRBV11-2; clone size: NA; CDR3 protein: ATTLAGTGPDTQY
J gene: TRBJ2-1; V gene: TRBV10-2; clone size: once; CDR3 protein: ASRTSGGSLNEQF
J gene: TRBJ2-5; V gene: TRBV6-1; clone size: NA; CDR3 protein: ASSAGPGETQY
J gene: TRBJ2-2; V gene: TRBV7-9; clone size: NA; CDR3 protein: ASSSNRDVASGELF
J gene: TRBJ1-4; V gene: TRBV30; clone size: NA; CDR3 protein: AWSVRRTGGEKLF
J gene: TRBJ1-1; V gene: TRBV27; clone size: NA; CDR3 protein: ASRGYTEAF
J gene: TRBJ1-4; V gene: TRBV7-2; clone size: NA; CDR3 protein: ASSSDDVGKLF
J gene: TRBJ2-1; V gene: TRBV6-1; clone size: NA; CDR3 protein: ASSEFGTSFVEQF
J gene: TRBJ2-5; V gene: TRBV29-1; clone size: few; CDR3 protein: SAVGVQETQY
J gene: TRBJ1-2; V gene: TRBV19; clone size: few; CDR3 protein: ASSVTGGPYGYT
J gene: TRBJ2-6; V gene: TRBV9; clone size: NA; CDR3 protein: ASSIRDRSLSGANVLT
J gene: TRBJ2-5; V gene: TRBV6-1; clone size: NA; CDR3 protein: ASSEGAGVRQETQY
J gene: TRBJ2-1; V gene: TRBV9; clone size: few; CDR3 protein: ASSVEGRGIRSNEQF
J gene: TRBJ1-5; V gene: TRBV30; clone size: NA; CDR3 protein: AWSGQQDQPQH